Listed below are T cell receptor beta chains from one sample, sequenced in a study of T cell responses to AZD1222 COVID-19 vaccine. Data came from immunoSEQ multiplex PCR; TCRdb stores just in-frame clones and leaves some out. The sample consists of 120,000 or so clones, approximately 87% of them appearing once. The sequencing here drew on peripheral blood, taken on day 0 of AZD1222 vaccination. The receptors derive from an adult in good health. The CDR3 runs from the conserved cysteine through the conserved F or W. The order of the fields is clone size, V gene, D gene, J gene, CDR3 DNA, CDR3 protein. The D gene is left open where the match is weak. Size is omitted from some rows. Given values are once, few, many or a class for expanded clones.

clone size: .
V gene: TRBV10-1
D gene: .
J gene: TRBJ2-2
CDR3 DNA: TGCGCCAGCAGTGCCAGGGACGACGGGGAGCTGTTTTTT
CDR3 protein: CASSARDDGELFF

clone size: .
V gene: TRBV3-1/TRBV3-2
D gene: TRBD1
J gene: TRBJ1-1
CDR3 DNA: TGTGCCAGCAGCCTCGGGACAGTGAACACTGAAGCTTTCTTT
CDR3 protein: CASSLGTVNTEAFF

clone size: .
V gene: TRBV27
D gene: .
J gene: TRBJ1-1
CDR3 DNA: TGTGCCAGCAGCGAGACAGCTTGGGGAACTGAAGCTTTCTTT
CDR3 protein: CASSETAWGTEAFF

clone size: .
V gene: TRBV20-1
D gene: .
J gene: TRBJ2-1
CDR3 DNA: TGCAGTGCCGTCTCCTACAATGAGCAGTTCTTC
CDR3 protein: CSAVSYNEQFF

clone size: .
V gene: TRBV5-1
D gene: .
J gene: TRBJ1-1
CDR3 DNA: TGCGCCAGCAGCTTGGGGGGCGTGAACACTGAAGCTTTCTTT
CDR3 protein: CASSLGGVNTEAFF

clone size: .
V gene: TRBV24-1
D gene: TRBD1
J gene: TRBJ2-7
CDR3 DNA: TGTGCCACTTCGGGACAGACCTCCTACGAGCAGTACTTC
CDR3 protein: CATSGQTSYEQYF

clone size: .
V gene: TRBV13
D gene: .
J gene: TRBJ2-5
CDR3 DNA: TGTGCCAGCAGCTTACGGATACCCCAAGAGACCCAGTACTTC
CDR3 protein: CASSLRIPQETQYF

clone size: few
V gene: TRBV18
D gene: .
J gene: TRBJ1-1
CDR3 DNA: TGTGCCAGCTCCCAAGGCAGAAGCGCTGAAGCTTTCTTT
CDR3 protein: CASSQGRSAEAFF

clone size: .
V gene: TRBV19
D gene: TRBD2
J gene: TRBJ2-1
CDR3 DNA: TGTGCCAGTAGAAAACTAGCGGGTGTGTCTAATGAGCAGTTCTTC
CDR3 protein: CASRKLAGVSNEQFF

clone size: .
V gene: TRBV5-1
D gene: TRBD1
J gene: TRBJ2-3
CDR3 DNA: TGCGCCAGCAGCCCACCGGGACAGGGGTCGAGTACGCAGTATTTT
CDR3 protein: CASSPPGQGSSTQYF

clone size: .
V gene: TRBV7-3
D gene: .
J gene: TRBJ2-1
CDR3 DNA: TGTGCCAGCAGCCCAAGTATCGGTTACAATGAGCAGTTCTTC
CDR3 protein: CASSPSIGYNEQFF

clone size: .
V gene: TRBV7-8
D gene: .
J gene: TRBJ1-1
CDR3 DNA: TGTGCCAGCAGCTTACCCGTCGGTCTGAACACTGAAGCTTTCTTT
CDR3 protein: CASSLPVGLNTEAFF

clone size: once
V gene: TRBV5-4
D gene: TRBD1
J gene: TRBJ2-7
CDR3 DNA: TGTGCCAGCAGCATCGACAGGGGGCTGTACGAGCAGTACTTC
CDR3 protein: CASSIDRGLYEQYF

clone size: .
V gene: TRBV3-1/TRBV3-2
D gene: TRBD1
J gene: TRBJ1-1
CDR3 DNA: TGTGCCAGCAGCCAGGGACAGGGAGGCACTGAAGCTTTCTTT
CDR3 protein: CASSQGQGGTEAFF

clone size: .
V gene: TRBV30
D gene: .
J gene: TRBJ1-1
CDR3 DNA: TGTGCCTGGAGTGTAATAGGGATACAGAACACTGAAGCTTTCTTT
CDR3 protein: CAWSVIGIQNTEAFF

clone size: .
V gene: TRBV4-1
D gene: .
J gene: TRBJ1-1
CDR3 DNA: TGCGCCAGCAGCTTCCCCCCGACCCAGGTGAACACTGAAGCTTTCTTT
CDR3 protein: CASSFPPTQVNTEAFF

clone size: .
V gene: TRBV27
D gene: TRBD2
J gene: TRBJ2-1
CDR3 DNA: TGTGCCAGCAGTCAAATAGCGGGAGCGCGGGAGTTCTTC
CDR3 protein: CASSQIAGAREFF

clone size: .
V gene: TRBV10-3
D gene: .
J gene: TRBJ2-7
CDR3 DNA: TGTGCCATCAGCGACCTCCTCCGGGAAGGAGGGCTCGGCGAGCAGTACTTC
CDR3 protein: CAISDLLREGGLGEQYF

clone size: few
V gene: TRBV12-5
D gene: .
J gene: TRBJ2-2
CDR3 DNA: TGTGCTAGTGGTTTGGTCATTGGGGGCACCGGGGAGCTGTTTTTT
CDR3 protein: CASGLVIGGTGELFF

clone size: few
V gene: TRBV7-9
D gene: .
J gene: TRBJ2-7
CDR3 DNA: TGTGCCAGCAGCCCGCGACAGGATCCCGTTCCCTTCTACGAGCAGTACTTC
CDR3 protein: CASSPRQDPVPFYEQYF

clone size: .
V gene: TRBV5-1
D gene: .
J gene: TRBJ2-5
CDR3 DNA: TGCGCCAGCGGCGACCTCGGGGTGGAGACCCAGTACTTC
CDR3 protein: CASGDLGVETQYF

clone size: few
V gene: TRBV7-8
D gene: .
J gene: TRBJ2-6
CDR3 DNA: TGTGCCAGCAGCCCCACGTTTCGATCTGGGGCCAACGTCCTGACTTTC
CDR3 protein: CASSPTFRSGANVLTF

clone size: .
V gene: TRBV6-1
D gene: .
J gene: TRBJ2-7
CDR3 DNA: TGTGCCAGCAGTGAAGTAGACTACGAGCAGTACTTC
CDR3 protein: CASSEVDYEQYF

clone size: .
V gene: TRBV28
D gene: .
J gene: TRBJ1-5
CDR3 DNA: TGTGCCAGCATTAGGGGCTGGGGTAATAGCAATCAGCCCCAGCATTTT
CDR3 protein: CASIRGWGNSNQPQHF

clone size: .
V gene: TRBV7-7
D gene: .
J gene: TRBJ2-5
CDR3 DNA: TGTGCTAGCAGCTTAGGGGAGGAAGGGACCCAGTACTTC
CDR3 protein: CASSLGEEGTQYF

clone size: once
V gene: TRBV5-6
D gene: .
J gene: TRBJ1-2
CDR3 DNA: TGTGCCAGCAGCCCTGACAGCGGATATGGCTACACCTTC
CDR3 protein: CASSPDSGYGYTF

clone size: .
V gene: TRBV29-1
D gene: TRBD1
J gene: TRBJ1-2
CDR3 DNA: TGCAGCTTGACAGGGGATCCTAACTATGGCTACACCTTC
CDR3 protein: CSLTGDPNYGYTF

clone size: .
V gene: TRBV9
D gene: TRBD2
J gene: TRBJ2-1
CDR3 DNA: TGTGCCAGCAGCTTCATCATAGCGGGAGGGCCAAGAGAGCAGTTCTTC
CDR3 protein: CASSFIIAGGPREQFF